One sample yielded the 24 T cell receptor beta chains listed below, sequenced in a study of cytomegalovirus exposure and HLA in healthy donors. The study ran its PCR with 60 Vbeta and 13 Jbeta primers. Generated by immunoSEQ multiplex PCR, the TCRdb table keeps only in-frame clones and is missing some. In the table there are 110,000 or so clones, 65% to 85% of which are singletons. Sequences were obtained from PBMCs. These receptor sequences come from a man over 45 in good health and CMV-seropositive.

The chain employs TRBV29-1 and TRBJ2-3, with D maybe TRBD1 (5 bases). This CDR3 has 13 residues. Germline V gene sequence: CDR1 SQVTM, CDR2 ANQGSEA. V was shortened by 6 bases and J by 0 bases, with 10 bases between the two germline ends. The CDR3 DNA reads TGCAGCGTACAGGCGGATAGCACAGATACGCAGTATTTT. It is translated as CSVQADSTDTQYF.

The CDR3 nucleotides are TGTGCCAGCAGTTTTGGGACTAGCGGATACGAGCAGTACTTC. Residues: CASSFGTSGYEQYF. This chain connects TRBV28 to TRBJ2-7; 11 bases fit TRBD2. The V segment lost 3 bases and the J segment 4 bases; nucleotides outside the gene matches: 2. This CDR3 comprises 14 residues. Germline CDR1 reads MDHEN; CDR2 reads SYDVKM. The whole variable domain, filled in from reference TRBV28 and TRBJ2-7, reads DVKVTQSSRYLVKRTGEKVFLECVQDMDHENMFWYRQDPGLGLRLIYFSYDVKMKEKGDIPEGYSVSREKKERFSLILESASTNQTSMYLCASSFGTSGYEQYFGPGTRLTVT.

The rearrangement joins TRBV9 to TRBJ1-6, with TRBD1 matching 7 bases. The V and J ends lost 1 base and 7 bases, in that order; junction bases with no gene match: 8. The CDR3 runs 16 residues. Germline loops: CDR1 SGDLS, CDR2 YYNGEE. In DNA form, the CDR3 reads TGTGCCAGCAGCGTAACATGGGACAGCTCCAATTCACCCCTCCACTTT. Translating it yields CASSVTWDSSNSPLHF.

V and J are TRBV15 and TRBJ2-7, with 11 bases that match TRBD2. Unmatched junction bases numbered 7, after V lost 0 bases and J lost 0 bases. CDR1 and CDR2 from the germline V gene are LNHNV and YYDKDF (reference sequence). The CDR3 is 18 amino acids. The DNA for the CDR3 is TGTGCCACCAGCAGAGATTGGCTAGCGGGAGGCGGCTCCTACGAGCAGTACTTC. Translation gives CATSRDWLAGGGSYEQYF.

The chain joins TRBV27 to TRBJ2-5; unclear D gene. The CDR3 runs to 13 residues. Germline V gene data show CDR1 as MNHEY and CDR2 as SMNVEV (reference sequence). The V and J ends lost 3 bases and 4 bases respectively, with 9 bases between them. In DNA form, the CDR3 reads TGTGCCAGCAGTTTGCTAGACCGAGAGACCCAGTACTTC. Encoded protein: CASSLLDRETQYF.

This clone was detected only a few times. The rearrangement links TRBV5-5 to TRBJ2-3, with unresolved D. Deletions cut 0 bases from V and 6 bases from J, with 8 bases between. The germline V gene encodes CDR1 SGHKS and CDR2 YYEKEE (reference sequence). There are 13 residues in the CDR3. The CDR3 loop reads CASSLALEDTQYF. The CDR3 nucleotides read TGTGCCAGCAGCTTGGCCTTAGAGGATACGCAGTATTTT.

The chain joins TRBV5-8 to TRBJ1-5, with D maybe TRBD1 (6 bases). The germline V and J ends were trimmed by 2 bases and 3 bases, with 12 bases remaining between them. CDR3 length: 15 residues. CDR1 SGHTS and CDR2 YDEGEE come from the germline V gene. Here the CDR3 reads CASSLGQLNNQPQHF. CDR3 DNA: TGTGCCAGCAGCTTAGGACAGCTAAACAATCAGCCCCAGCATTTT. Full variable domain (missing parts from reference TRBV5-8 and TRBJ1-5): EAGVTQSPTHLIKTRGQQATLRCSPISGHTSVYWYQQALGLGLQFLLWYDEGEERNRGNFPPRFSGRQFPNYSSELNVNALELEDSALYLCASSLGQLNNQPQHFGDGTRLSIL.

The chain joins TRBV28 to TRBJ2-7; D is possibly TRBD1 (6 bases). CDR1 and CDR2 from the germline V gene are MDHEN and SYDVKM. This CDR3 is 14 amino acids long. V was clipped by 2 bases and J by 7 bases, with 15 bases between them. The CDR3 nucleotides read TGTGCCAGCAGTTTACGGCAGGGGAATCGGGAGCAGTACTTC. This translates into CASSLRQGNREQYF.

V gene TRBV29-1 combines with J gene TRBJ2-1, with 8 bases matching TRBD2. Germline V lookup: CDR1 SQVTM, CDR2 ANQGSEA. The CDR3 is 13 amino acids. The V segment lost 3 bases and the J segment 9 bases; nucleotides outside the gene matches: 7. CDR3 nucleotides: TGCAGCGTTGAGAACGGGGGGGGTGTTGAGCAGTTCTTC. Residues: CSVENGGGVEQFF.

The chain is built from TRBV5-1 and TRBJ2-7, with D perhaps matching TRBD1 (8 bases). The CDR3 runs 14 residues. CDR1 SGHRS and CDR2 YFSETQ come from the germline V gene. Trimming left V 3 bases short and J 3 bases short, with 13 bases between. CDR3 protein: CASSWDRTSYEQYF. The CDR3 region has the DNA TGCGCCAGCAGCTGGGACAGGACTAGCTACGAGCAGTACTTC.

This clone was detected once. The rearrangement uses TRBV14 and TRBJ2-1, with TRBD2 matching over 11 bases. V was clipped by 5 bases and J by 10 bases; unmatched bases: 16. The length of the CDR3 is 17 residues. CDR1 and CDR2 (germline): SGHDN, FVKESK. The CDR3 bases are TGTGCCAGCAGCGCCCCGGGACTAGCGGCTTACTGGGGGGAGCAGTTCTTC. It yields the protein CASSAPGLAAYWGEQFF.

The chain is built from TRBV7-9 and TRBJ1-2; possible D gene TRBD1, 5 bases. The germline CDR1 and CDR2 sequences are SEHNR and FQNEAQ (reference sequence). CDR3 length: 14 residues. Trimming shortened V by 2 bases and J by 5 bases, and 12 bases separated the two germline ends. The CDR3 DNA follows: TGTGCCAGCAGCTTATACGAGACAGAATATGGCTACACCTTC. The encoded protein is CASSLYETEYGYTF.

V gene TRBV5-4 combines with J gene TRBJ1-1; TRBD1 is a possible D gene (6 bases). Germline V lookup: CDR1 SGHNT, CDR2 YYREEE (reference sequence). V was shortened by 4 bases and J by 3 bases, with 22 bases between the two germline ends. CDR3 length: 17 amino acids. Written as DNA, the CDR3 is TGTGCCAGCAGCAATGGGCAGGGGCTATTAAGGGACACTGAAGCTTTCTTT. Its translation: CASSNGQGLLRDTEAFF.

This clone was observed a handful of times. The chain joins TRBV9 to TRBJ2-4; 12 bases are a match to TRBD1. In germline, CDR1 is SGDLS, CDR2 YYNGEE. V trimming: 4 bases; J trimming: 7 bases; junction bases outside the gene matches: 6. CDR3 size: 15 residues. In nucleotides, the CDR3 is TGTGCCAGCAGCAACCAGGGACAGGGGGCGAACATTCAGTACTTC. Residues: CASSNQGQGANIQYF.

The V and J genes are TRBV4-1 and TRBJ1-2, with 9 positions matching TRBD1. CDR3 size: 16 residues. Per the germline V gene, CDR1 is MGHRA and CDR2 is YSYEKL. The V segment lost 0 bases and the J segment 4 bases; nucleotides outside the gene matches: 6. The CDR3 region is CASSQDKTGGAYGYTF. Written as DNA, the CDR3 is TGCGCCAGCAGCCAAGATAAGACAGGGGGTGCCTATGGCTACACCTTC.

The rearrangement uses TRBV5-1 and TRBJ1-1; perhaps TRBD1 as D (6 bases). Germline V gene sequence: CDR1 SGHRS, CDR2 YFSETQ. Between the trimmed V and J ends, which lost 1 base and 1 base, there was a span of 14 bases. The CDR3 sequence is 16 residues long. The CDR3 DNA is TGCGCCAGCAGCTTGAGTCCAGGGGTCGAGAACACTGAAGCTTTCTTT. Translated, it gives CASSLSPGVENTEAFF.

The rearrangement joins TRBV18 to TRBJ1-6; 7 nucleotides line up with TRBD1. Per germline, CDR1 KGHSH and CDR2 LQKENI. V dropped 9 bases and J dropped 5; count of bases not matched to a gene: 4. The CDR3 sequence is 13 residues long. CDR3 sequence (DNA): TGTGCCAGTTCGGGACAGAATAATTCACCCCTCCACTTT. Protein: CASSGQNNSPLHF.

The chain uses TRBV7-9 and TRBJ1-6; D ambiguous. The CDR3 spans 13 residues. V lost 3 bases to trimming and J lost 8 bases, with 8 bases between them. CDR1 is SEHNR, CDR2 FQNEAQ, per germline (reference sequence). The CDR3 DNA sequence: TGTGCCAGCAGCTTCCCCGGGGATTCACCCCTCCACTTT. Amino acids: CASSFPGDSPLHF. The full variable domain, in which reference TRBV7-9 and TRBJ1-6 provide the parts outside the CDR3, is DTGVSQNPRHKITKRGQNVTFRCDPISEHNRLYWYRQTLGQGPEFLTYFQNEAQLEKSRLLSDRFSAERPKGSFSTLEIQRTEQGDSAMYLCASSFPGDSPLHFGNGTRLTVT.

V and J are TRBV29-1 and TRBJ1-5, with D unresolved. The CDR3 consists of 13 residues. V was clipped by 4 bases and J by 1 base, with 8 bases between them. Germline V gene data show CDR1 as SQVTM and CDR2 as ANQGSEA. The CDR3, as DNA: TGCAGCGTTGGAGAAGCAAGCAATCAGCCCCAGCATTTT. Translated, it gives CSVGEASNQPQHF.

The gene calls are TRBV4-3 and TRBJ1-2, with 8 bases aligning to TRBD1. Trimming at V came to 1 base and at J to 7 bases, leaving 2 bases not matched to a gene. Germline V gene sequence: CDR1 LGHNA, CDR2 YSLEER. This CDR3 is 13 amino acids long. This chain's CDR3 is CASSQADRGGYTF. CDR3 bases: TGCGCCAGCAGCCAAGCCGACAGGGGTGGCTACACCTTC.

The CDR3 sequence is CASSLLGAGGPGDTQYF. For the CDR3, the DNA is TGTGCCAGCAGTTTACTCGGGGCGGGAGGGCCGGGGGATACGCAGTATTTT. The V and J genes are TRBV28 and TRBJ2-3, with TRBD2 matching over 9 bases. Looked up from germline, CDR1 is MDHEN and CDR2 is SYDVKM. The V and J ends lost 2 bases and 6 bases, in that order; junction bases with no gene match: 12. The CDR3 extends over 17 amino acids.

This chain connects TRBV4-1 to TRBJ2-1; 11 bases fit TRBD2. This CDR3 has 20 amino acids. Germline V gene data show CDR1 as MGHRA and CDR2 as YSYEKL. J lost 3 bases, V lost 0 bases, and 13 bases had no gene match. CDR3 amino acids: CASSQDGTSGRWGSYNEQFF. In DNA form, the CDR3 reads TGCGCCAGCAGCCAAGATGGGACTAGCGGTCGATGGGGAAGCTACAATGAGCAGTTCTTC.

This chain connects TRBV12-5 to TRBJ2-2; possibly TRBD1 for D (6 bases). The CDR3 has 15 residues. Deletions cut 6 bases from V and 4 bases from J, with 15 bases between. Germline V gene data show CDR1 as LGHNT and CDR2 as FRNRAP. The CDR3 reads CASGGAAGATGELFF. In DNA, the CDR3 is TGTGCTAGTGGGGGGGCGGCAGGGGCCACCGGGGAGCTGTTTTTT.

The DNA for the CDR3 is TGTGCCAGCTCACCACTATCACAGAGCTACGAGCAGTACTTC. This gives the protein CASSPLSQSYEQYF. The chain employs TRBV18 and TRBJ2-7; D not resolved. The CDR3 is made up of 14 amino acids. Trimming took 1 base from V and 3 from J, leaving 10 bases between them. CDR1 is KGHSH, CDR2 LQKENI, per germline.